The clone carrying this TCR beta chain came up a few times. The target antigen is unknown. This sample was included in a study of T cell repertoires in cytomegalovirus infection. Study background: It was recently identified HLA-C-restricted and well-studied HLA-B-restricted CMV epitopes that the study used. CMV infection plus the matching HLA type was flagged by public TCR beta signatures.

Regarding the study as a whole: Accumulated public TCR beta family frequency recognized individuals carrying CMV together with the relevant HLA. The study found HLA-C-restricted CMV-specific TCR beta clonotypes dominating the ex vivo response.

This CDR3 spans 16 amino acids. Trimming shortened V by 0 bases and J by 1 base, and 12 bases separated the two germline ends. Germline CDR1 is SGHAT and CDR2 is FQNNGV. TCRdb used MiXCR to reprocess the reads, holding one entry per CDR3 protein. The sample holds some 800,000 distinct CDR3 sequences, around a third seen once. The clonotype comes from a human donor in good health (CMV status not recorded). Some clones in this sample may be carry-over from other donors' samples. V gene TRBV11-2 combines with J gene TRBJ1-1; no clear D gene. The specimen comprised cultured CD8+ T cells from PBMCs, sampled from culture after CMV antigen stimulation. In DNA form, the CDR3 reads TGTGCCAGCAGCTTAGATCGACGATTCCGGAACACTGAAGCTTTCTTT. Protein: CASSLDRRFRNTEAFF.